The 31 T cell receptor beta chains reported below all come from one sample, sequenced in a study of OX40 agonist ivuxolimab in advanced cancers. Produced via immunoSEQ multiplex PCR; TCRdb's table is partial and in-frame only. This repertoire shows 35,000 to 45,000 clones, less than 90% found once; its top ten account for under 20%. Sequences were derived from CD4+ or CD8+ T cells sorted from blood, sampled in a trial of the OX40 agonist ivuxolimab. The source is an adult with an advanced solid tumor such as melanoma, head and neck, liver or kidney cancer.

The CDR3 DNA follows: TGTGCCAGCAGGACCTCAGGGAACACTGAAGCTTTCTTT. This sequence encodes CASRTSGNTEAFF. This chain joins TRBV27 and TRBJ1-1; D unresolved. Germline CDR1 is MNHEY and CDR2 is SMNVEV (reference sequence). The V gene lost 6 bases and the J gene lost 1 base, with 9 bases spanning the gap. The CDR3 consists of 13 residues.

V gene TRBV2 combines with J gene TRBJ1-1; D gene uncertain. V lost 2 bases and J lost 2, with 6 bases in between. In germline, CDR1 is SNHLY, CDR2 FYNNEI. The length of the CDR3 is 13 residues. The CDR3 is CASSEQLNTEAFF. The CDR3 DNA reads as TGTGCCAGCAGTGAACAGTTAAACACTGAAGCTTTCTTT.

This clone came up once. The CDR3 loop reads CATSRAPRGAWANVLTF. The CDR3 DNA reads TGTGCCACCAGCAGAGCCCCGAGGGGGGCCTGGGCCAACGTCCTGACTTTC. The genes are TRBV15 and TRBJ2-6; either TRBD1 or TRBD2 may supply D (6 bases each). V lost 1 base and J lost 5, with 15 bases in between. There are 17 residues in the CDR3. Germline CDR1 LNHNV, CDR2 YYDKDF (reference sequence).

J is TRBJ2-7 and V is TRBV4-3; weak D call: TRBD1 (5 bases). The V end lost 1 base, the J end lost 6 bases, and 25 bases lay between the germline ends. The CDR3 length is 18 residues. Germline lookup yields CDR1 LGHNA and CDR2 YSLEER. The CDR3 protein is CASSQVGAGSLREVEQYF. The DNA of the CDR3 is TGCGCCAGCAGCCAAGTTGGGGCAGGCAGCCTAAGAGAGGTCGAGCAGTACTTC.

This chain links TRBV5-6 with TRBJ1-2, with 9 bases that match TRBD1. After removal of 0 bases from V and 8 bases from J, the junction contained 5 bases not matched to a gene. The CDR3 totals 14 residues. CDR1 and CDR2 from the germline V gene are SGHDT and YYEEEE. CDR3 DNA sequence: TGTGCCAGCAGCTTGGTACAGGGGGCCTTCGGCTACACCTTC. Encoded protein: CASSLVQGAFGYTF.

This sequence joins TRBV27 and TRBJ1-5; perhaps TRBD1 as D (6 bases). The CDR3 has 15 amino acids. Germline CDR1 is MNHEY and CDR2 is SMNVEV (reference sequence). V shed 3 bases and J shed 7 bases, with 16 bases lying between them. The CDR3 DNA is TGTGCCAGCAGTTTGGGGGCCGGGGCCTACCAGCCCCAGCATTTT. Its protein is CASSLGAGAYQPQHF.

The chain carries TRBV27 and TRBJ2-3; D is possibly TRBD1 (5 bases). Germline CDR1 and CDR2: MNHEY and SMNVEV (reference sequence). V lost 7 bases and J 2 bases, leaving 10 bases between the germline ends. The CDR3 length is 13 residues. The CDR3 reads CASKQESTDTQYF. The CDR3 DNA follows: TGTGCCAGCAAACAGGAGTCCACAGATACGCAGTATTTT.

The CDR3 nucleotides are TGTGCCTGGAGTGACGGGACAGCCAACTATGGCTACACCTTC. It codes for CAWSDGTANYGYTF. The chain has TRBV30 and TRBJ1-2; 7 positions match TRBD1. There are 14 residues in the CDR3. Germline assignment: CDR1 GTSNPN and CDR2 SVGIG (reference sequence). J lost 2 bases, V lost 1 base, and 4 bases had no gene match.

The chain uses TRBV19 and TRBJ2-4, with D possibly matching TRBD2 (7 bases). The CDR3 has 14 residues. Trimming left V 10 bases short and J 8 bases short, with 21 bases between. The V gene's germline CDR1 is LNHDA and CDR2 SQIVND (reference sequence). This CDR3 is CATGFKGGGYIQYF. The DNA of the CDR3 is TGTGCCACGGGTTTTAAGGGAGGGGGTTACATTCAGTACTTC.

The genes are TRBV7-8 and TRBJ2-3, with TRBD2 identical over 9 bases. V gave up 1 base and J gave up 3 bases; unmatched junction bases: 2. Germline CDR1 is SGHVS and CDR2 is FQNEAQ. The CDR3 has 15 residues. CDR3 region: CASSLGGGGTDTQYF. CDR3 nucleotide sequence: TGTGCCAGCAGCTTAGGCGGGGGGGGTACAGATACGCAGTATTTT.

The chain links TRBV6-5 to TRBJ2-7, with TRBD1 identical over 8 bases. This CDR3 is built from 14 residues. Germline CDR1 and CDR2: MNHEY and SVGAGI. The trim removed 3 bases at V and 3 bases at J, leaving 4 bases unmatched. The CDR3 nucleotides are TGTGCCAGCAGTTATTTCGGACAGGGCTACGAGCAGTACTTC. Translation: CASSYFGQGYEQYF.

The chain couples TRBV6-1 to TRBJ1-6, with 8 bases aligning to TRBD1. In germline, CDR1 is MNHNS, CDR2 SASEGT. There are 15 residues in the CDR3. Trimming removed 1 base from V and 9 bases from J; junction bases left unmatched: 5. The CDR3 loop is CASSEGGQVLSPLHF. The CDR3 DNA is TGTGCCAGCAGTGAAGGGGGACAGGTCCTTTCACCCCTCCACTTT.

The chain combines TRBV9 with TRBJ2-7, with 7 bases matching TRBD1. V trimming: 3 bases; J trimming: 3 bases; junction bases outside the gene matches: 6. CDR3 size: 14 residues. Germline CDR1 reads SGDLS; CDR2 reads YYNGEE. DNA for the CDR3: TGTGCCAGCAGCGACCGGACAGGAAACTACGAGCAGTACTTC. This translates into CASSDRTGNYEQYF.

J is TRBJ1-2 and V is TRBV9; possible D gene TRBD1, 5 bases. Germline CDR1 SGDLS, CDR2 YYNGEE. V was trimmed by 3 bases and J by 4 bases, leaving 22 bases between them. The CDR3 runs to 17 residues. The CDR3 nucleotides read TGTGCCAGCAGCGAGACCCGGGACTCCCTCCGGGGCTATGGCTACACCTTC. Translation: CASSETRDSLRGYGYTF.

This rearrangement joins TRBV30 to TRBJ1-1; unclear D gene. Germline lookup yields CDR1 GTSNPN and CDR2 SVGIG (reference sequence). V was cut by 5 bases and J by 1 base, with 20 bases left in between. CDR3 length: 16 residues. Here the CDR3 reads CAWLKIWPYKNTEAFF. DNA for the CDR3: TGTGCCTGGCTCAAGATCTGGCCCTATAAGAACACTGAAGCTTTCTTT.

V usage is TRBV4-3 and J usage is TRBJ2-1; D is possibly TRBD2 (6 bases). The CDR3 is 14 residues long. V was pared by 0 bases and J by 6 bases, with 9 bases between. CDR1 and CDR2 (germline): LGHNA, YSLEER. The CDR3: CASSQDRGFNEQFF. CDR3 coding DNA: TGCGCCAGCAGCCAAGATCGGGGGTTCAATGAGCAGTTCTTC.

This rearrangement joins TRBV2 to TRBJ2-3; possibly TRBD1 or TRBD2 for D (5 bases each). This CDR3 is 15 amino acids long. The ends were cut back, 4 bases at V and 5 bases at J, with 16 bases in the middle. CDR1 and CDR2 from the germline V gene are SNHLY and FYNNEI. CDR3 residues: CASSVGVGRVDTQYF. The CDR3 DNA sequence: TGTGCCAGCAGTGTAGGGGTGGGGCGGGTAGATACGCAGTATTTT. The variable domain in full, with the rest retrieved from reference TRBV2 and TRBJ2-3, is EPEVTQTPSHQVTQMGQEVILRCVPISNHLYFYWYRQILGQKVEFLVSFYNNEISEKSEIFDDQFSVERPDGSNFTLKIRSTKLEDSAMYFCASSVGVGRVDTQYFGPGTRLTVL.

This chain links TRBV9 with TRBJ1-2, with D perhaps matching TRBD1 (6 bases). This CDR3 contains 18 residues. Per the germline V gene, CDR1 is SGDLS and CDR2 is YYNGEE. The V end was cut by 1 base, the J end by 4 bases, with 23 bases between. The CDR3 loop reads CASSVPRGPRTDGYGYTF. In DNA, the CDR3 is TGTGCCAGCAGCGTACCCCGTGGACCTCGGACAGACGGCTATGGCTACACCTTC.

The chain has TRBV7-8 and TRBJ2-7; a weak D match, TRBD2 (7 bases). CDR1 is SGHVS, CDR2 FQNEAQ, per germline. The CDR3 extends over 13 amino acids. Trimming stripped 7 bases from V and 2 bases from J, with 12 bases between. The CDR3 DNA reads TGTGCCAGCAAAGACGGGGGGCCCTACGAGCAGTACTTC. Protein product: CASKDGGPYEQYF.

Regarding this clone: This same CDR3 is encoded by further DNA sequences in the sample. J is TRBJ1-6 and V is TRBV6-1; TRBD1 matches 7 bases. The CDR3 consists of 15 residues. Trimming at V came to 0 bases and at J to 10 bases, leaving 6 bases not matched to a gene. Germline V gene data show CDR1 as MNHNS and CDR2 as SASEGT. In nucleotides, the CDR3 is TGTGCCAGCAGTGAAGCGACAGGGAGTAACTCACCCCTCCACTTT. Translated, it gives CASSEATGSNSPLHF.

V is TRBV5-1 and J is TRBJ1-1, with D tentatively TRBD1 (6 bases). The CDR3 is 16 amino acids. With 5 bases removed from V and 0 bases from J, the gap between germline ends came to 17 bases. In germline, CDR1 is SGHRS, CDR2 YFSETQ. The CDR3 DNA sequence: TGCGCCAGCAGTAAGGAGGGGGGAGGTTTGAACACTGAAGCTTTCTTT. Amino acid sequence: CASSKEGGGLNTEAFF.

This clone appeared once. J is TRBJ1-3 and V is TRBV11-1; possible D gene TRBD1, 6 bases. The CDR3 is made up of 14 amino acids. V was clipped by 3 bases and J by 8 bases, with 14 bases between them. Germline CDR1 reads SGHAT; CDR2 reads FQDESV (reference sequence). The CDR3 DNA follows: TGTGCCAGCAGCTTGCACAGGGCGACGGACACCATATATTTT. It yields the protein CASSLHRATDTIYF.

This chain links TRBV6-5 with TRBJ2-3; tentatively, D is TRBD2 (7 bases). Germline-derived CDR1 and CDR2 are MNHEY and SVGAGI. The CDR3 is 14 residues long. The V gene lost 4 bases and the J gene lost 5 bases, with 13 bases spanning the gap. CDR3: CASSSGGEVDTQYF. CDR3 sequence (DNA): TGTGCCAGCAGTTCGGGGGGCGAGGTAGATACGCAGTATTTT.

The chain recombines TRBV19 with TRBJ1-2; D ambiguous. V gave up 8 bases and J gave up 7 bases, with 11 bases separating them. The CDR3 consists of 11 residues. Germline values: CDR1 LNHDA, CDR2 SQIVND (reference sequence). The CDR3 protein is CASGIRSGYTF. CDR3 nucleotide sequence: TGTGCCAGTGGCATTAGGTCTGGCTACACCTTC.

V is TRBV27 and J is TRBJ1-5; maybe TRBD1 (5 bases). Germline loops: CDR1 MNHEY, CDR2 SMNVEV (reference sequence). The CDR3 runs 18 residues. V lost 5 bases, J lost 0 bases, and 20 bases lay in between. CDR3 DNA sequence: TGTGCCAGCAGTCCCTCCCCCCGGGGGAGCTATAGCAATCAGCCCCAGCATTTT. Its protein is CASSPSPRGSYSNQPQHF.

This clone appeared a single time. This CDR3 reads CASSLGTEQFF. The CDR3 DNA reads TGTGCCAGCAGCTTAGGGACAGAGCAGTTCTTC. The genes are TRBV11-2 and TRBJ2-1, with D possibly matching TRBD1 (5 bases). The CDR3 is 11 residues long. Germline V lookup: CDR1 SGHAT, CDR2 FQNNGV. V lost 1 base to trimming and J lost 10 bases, with 5 bases between them.

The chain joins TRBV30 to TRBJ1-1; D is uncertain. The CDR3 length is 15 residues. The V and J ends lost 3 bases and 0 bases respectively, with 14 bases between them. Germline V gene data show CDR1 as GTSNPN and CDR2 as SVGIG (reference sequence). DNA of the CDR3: TGTGCCTGGAGAAAGCGGGGTCCGATGAACACTGAAGCTTTCTTT. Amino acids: CAWRKRGPMNTEAFF.

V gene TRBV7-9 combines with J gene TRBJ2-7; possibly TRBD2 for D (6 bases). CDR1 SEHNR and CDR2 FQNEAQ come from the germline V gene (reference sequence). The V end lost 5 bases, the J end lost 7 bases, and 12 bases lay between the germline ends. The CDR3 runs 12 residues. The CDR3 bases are TGTGCCAGCAGCATCGACGGGGGAGAGCAGTACTTC. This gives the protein CASSIDGGEQYF.

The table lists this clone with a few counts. CDR3 region: CAISESGTGHTEAFF. CDR3 nucleotide sequence: TGTGCCATCAGTGAGTCGGGGACAGGCCACACTGAAGCTTTCTTT. This rearrangement joins TRBV10-3 to TRBJ1-1, with 8 bases fitting TRBD1. Germline assignment: CDR1 ENHRY and CDR2 SYGVKD. V lost 0 bases and J lost 3; bases outside the gene matches: 3. The CDR3 runs 15 residues.

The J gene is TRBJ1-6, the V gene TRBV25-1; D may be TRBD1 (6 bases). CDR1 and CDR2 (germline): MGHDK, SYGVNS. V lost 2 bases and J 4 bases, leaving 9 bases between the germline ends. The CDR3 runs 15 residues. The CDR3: CASSEIGGYNSPLHF. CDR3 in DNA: TGTGCCAGCAGTGAAATAGGGGGTTATAATTCACCCCTCCACTTT.

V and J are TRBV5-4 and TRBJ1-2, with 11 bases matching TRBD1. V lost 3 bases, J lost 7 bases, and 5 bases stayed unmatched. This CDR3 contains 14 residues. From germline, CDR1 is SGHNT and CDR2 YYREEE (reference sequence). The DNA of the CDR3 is TGTGCCAGCAGCTGGACAGGGGGCAGAACTGGCTACACCTTC. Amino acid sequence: CASSWTGGRTGYTF. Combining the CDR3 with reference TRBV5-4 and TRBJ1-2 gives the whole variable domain ETGVTQSPTHLIKTRGQQVTLRCSSQSGHNTVSWYQQALGQGPQFIFQYYREEENGRGNFPPRFSGLQFPNYSSELNVNALELDDSALYLCASSWTGGRTGYTFGSGTRLTVV.